This T cell receptor beta chain came from a study of graft-versus-host responses after intestinal transplantation. CDR1 is SGHVS and CDR2 is FNYEAQ in the germline V gene. This CDR3 is 14 amino acids long. V was trimmed by 2 bases and J by 2 bases, leaving 9 bases between them. As for this clone: Its antigen is unidentified.

The method was immunoSEQ multiplex PCR; TCRdb's version includes in-frame clones alone and lacks a portion of them. The sample carries over 70,000 clones, around 83% recorded once. The rearrangement links TRBV7-6 to TRBJ1-1; TRBD1 might be the D (6 bases). The sequencing here drew on unstimulated CD8+ T cells sorted from spleen or lymph node cells, taken before intestinal transplant. This receptor was obtained from a human donor who received an intestinal transplant. CDR3 sequence reads: CASSLRGSNTEAFF. The CDR3 region has the DNA TGTGCCAGCAGCTTAAGGGGGTCCAACACTGAAGCTTTCTTT.